This TCR beta chain was observed in a study of cytomegalovirus exposure and HLA in healthy donors. The study, taken as a whole, reports: CMV serostatus was the sole immune exposure information available. Most sequenced TCRs were rare (though some public TCRs occurred in many donors). Among donors in an Asian-associated ancestry cluster, a later analysis reportedly found fewer N-insertions than the roughly 680-donor mean.

This clone was seen a handful of times. Its antigen is currently unknown. The CDR3 extends over 14 amino acids. Germline CDR1 SGDLS, CDR2 YYNGEE. The V and J ends lost 4 bases and 6 bases, in that order; junction bases with no gene match: 5. PCR used 60 Vbeta primers and 13 Jbeta primers. Repertoires were generated with immunoSEQ multiplex PCR, while TCRdb's copy carries only in-frame clones and drops some. The sample yields tens of thousands of clones, around 80% seen once. When sampled, the donors appeared nominally healthy, though they likely had unrecorded immune exposures. This rearrangement joins TRBV9 to TRBJ2-3; 10 bases are shared with TRBD2. This TCR came from a woman aged 25 to 39 in good health and CMV-seropositive. Source material: PBMCs. The CDR3 nucleotides are TGTGCCAGCAGCTTGAGCGGGAGGGAGGATACGCAGTATTTT. It codes for CASSLSGREDTQYF. The full variable domain, with the rest looked up from reference TRBV9 and TRBJ2-3, is DSGVTQTPKHLITATGQRVTLRCSPRSGDLSVYWYQQSLDQGLQFLIQYYNGEERAKGNILERFSAQQFPDLHSELNLSSLELGDSALYFCASSLSGREDTQYFGPGTRLTVL.